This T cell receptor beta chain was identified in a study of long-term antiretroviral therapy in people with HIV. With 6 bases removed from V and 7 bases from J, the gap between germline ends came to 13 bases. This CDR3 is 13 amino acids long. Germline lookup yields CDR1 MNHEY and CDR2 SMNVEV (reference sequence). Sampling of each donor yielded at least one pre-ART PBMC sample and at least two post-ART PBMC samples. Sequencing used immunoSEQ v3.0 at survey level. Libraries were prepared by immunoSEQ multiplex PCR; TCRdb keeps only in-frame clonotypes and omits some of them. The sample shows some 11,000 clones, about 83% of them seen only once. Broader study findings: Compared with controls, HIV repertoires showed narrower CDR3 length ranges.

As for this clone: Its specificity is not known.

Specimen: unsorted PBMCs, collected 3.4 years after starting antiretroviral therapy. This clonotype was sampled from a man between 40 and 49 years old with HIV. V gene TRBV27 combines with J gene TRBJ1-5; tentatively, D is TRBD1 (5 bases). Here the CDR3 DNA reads TGTGCCAGCAGCGGGGACCGGGGACAGCCCCAGCATTTT. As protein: CASSGDRGQPQHF.